This T cell receptor beta chain came from a study of T-cell memory formation after mild COVID-19. Study summary: For the most part, TCR clusters were specific to one donor.

Study observations and caveats: CM and EM subsets held most contracting CD4+ clones; EMRA held CD8+ ones.

The CDR3 sequence is 13 residues long. Germline V gives CDR1 DFQATT, CDR2 SNEGSKA (reference sequence). Trimming cost V 1 base and J 4 bases, with 10 bases left between them. Each CDR3 protein is one row after TCRdb ran MiXCR on the 5' RACE reads. The sample lists 350,000 to 500,000 distinct CDR3 sequences; 20% to 25% were seen once. A note on this clonotype: Antigen unknown.

The sequencing sample was made of PBMCs or a T cell subset sorted from them (not recorded which). This sequence was found in an adult woman who had mild COVID-19 (a few samples of this study predate the infection). Cell type and time point are not known. This chain links TRBV20-1 with TRBJ1-2, with D perhaps matching TRBD1 (5 bases). CDR3 sequence (DNA): TGCAGTGCTAGAGTGGGGGGTAGCTATGGCTACACCTTC. It specifies CSARVGGSYGYTF.